This note documents a single TCR beta chain sequence. Its cognate antigen is unknown. Trimming cost V 7 bases and J 3 bases, with 21 bases left between them. This CDR3 contains 15 residues. Per the germline V gene, CDR1 is DFQATT and CDR2 is SNEGSKA (reference sequence). Patients who underwent sequencing had shown CD8+CD57+ cell expansion by flow cytometry. None of the patients had been given any therapy when their blood was sampled. Profiles of TCR beta VDJ and CDR3 were generated from a genomic DNA template. TCRdb analysed the reads with MiXCR anew, one entry per CDR3 protein. In the table there are around 250,000 distinct CDR3 sequences, roughly 82% of which are singletons. These data belong to a study of CD8+CD57+ T cells in acquired aplastic anemia. Study in general: Isolated CD4+ and CD8+ cells, once sorted, yielded DNA averaging roughly 3.2 ug. The study's findings and limits: CD8+ Simpson's diversity in patients was not significantly different from that in controls.

Sequencing was done on a sample of sorted CD4+, CD8+, or CD8+CD57+ T cells (not recorded which) from PBMCs. The receptor was isolated from a human donor with aplastic anemia. This chain links TRBV20-1 with TRBJ1-1; perhaps TRBD1 as D (5 bases). The CDR3 loop is CSVNGGGINDTEAFF. The CDR3 DNA sequence: TGCAGTGTCAACGGGGGGGGAATTAATGACACTGAAGCTTTCTTT.